This is a list of T cell receptor beta chains from one sample in a study of blood T cell repertoires in COVID-19. Generated by immunoSEQ multiplex PCR, the TCRdb table keeps only in-frame clones and is missing some. Of approximately 190,000 clones in the sample, approximately 79% were seen once. The specimen was peripheral blood. The receptors derive from a young man with active or convalescent COVID-19. Both conserved end residues are part of each CDR3. A D gene is named only where the DNA matches it firmly. Size is stated for part of the rows, as once, few or many counts, or as a class when the clone is expanded.

V	J	size	D	CDR3	DNA
TRBV6-5	TRBJ1-5	.	.	CASNRAEQPQHF	TGTGCCAGCAACAGGGCCGAGCAGCCCCAGCATTTT
TRBV19	TRBJ1-5	.	.	CASSNVGQGSNQPQHF	TGTGCCAGTAGTAATGTGGGGCAGGGGAGCAATCAGCCCCAGCATTTT
TRBV19	TRBJ1-6	.	.	CASRVGGAVSSPLHF	TGTGCCAGTAGGGTGGGTGGGGCTGTAAGTTCACCCCTCCACTTT
TRBV6-5	TRBJ2-1	.	TRBD1	CASSYGTAYNEQFF	TGTGCCAGCAGTTACGGGACAGCCTACAATGAGCAGTTCTTC
TRBV14	TRBJ2-7	.	TRBD2	CASSVDRGGLAGHEQYF	TGTGCCAGCAGCGTCGATAGGGGAGGACTAGCGGGACACGAGCAGTACTTC
TRBV5-8	TRBJ1-4	.	.	CASSPTRGNEKLFF	TGTGCCAGCAGCCCCACCAGGGGTAATGAAAAACTGTTTTTT
TRBV5-4	TRBJ1-3	.	.	CASSPGSGTGNTIYF	TGTGCCAGCAGCCCCGGGTCTGGAACTGGAAACACCATATATTTT
TRBV27	TRBJ1-2	.	.	CASSPRGRSGYTF	TGTGCCAGCAGCCCCAGGGGAAGAAGTGGCTACACCTTC
TRBV4-1	TRBJ2-1	medium-sized	TRBD2	CASSLRTSGLEFDEQFF	TGCGCCAGCAGCCTCCGGACTAGCGGTCTGGAGTTCGATGAGCAGTTCTTC
TRBV27	TRBJ2-3	.	TRBD2	CASSSLASGKGAQYF	TGTGCCAGCAGTTCCTTGGCTAGCGGGAAAGGCGCGCAGTATTTT
TRBV7-9	TRBJ1-4	.	TRBD1	CASSLAGTEFF	TGTGCCAGCAGCTTAGCCGGGACAGAGTTTTTT
TRBV6-2/TRBV6-3	TRBJ2-1	.	TRBD2	CASSYGTREQFF	TGTGCCAGCAGTTACGGGACTAGAGAGCAGTTCTTC
TRBV15	TRBJ1-5	.	.	CATSLPRQTRGNQPQHF	TGTGCCACCAGCTTACCTAGACAGACCCGCGGCAATCAGCCCCAGCATTTT
TRBV6-6	TRBJ2-7	.	TRBD1	CASRPGQGRAEQYF	TGTGCCAGCAGACCCGGACAGGGGCGGGCCGAGCAGTACTTC
TRBV18	TRBJ2-7	.	TRBD2	CASSPSGEGQYEQYF	TGTGCCAGCTCACCGAGCGGGGAGGGCCAGTACGAGCAGTACTTC
TRBV3-1/TRBV3-2	TRBJ2-3	many	TRBD1	CASSQDRTGGLGGRTDTQYF	TGTGCCAGCAGCCAAGATAGGACAGGGGGCCTTGGAGGGCGCACAGATACGCAGTATTTT
TRBV29-1	TRBJ1-2	.	.	CSVEKPGVYGYTF	TGCAGCGTTGAAAAGCCGGGGGTTTATGGCTACACCTTC
TRBV7-6	TRBJ1-1	.	TRBD1	CASSLGTGGPNTEAFF	TGTGCCAGCAGCTTGGGGACAGGGGGTCCGAACACTGAAGCTTTCTTT
TRBV4-3	TRBJ2-7	.	TRBD2	CASSPSGSGNYEQYF	TGCGCCAGCAGCCCATCCGGCAGCGGGAACTACGAGCAGTACTTC
TRBV7-9	TRBJ2-1	.	TRBD1	CASSSTGAPSYNEQFF	TGTGCCAGCAGCTCCACAGGGGCCCCCTCCTACAATGAGCAGTTCTTC
TRBV7-2	TRBJ2-3	.	TRBD2	CASSLVLAGDTQYF	TGTGCCAGCAGCTTAGTACTAGCGGGAGATACGCAGTATTTT
TRBV30	TRBJ2-2	.	.	CAWSEGDTGELFF	TGTGCCTGGAGTGAGGGGGATACCGGGGAGCTGTTTTTT
TRBV2	TRBJ1-1	once	TRBD1	CASIGQGAGTEAFF	TGTGCCAGCATCGGACAGGGGGCCGGCACTGAAGCTTTCTTT
TRBV28	TRBJ1-6	.	TRBD1	CASSLRWDRRNSPLHF	TGTGCCAGCAGTTTACGGTGGGACAGGAGAAATTCACCCCTCCACTTT
TRBV6-6	TRBJ2-1	.	.	CASSYSGGHNEQFF	TGTGCCAGCAGTTACTCCGGGGGGCACAATGAGCAGTTCTTC
TRBV5-6	TRBJ2-7	.	.	CASSSGGHGYEQYF	TGTGCCAGCAGCTCTGGTGGACACGGCTACGAGCAGTACTTC
TRBV19	TRBJ1-4	.	.	CASSIETRKILFF	TGTGCCAGTAGTATAGAGACCAGGAAAATTCTGTTTTTT
TRBV12-3/TRBV12-4	TRBJ2-1	.	.	CASSPGSDEQFF	TGTGCCAGCAGTCCGGGTAGCGATGAGCAGTTCTTC
TRBV7-9	TRBJ1-3	few	.	CASSPSAPSGNTIYF	TGTGCCAGCAGCCCTAGTGCCCCGTCTGGAAACACCATATATTTT
TRBV11-2	TRBJ2-7	few	TRBD2	CASSLGGTPYEQYF	TGTGCCAGCAGCCTGGGGGGGACCCCCTACGAGCAGTACTTC
TRBV19	TRBJ2-5	once	.	CASSLGQLQETQYF	TGTGCCAGTAGTCTTGGACAGCTTCAAGAGACCCAGTACTTC
TRBV28	TRBJ2-3	.	.	CASSLGVLASTDTQYF	TGTGCCAGCAGTTTAGGGGTTCTAGCTAGCACAGATACGCAGTATTTT
TRBV7-3	TRBJ1-1	.	.	CASSPEGNTEAFF	TGTGCCAGCAGCCCGGAGGGGAACACTGAAGCTTTCTTT
TRBV6-4	TRBJ2-1	.	TRBD2	CASSDRGVSYNEQFF	TGTGCCAGCAGTGACCGGGGGGTATCCTACAATGAGCAGTTCTTC
TRBV19	TRBJ2-2	.	TRBD1	CASRGQVTTGELFF	TGTGCCAGTAGGGGACAGGTCACAACCGGGGAGCTGTTTTTT
TRBV18	TRBJ1-4	.	.	CASSPRSPVATNEKLFF	TGTGCCAGCTCACCACGGAGTCCGGTTGCAACTAATGAAAAACTGTTTTTT
TRBV10-3	TRBJ1-5	.	TRBD1	CAISPGQGNQPQHF	TGTGCCATCAGCCCGGGACAGGGGAATCAGCCCCAGCATTTT
TRBV5-1	TRBJ2-7	.	.	CASSYGRTSYEQYF	TGCGCCAGCAGCTACGGACGGACTTCCTACGAGCAGTACTTC
TRBV6-5	TRBJ2-3	.	TRBD2	CAYRWGGSTDTQYF	TGTGCCTACCGCTGGGGGGGGAGCACAGATACGCAGTATTTT
TRBV14	TRBJ1-3	.	.	CASSHTRDSGNTIYF	TGTGCCAGCAGCCACACCCGGGATTCTGGAAACACCATATATTTT
TRBV5-1	TRBJ2-6	.	.	CASSTGSGANVLTF	TGCGCCAGCTCTACAGGGTCCGGGGCCAACGTCCTGACTTTC
TRBV7-9	TRBJ2-1	many	TRBD2	CASTWGLAGKGYNEQFF	TGTGCCAGCACTTGGGGACTAGCGGGAAAGGGCTACAATGAGCAGTTCTTC
TRBV13	TRBJ1-5	.	.	CASSFRGAGGSNQPQHF	TGTGCCAGCAGCTTTCGGGGGGCTGGGGGCAGCAATCAGCCCCAGCATTTT
TRBV19	TRBJ2-5	.	TRBD1	CASSIEDRGTVPQYF	TGTGCCAGTAGTATAGAGGACAGGGGCACGGTGCCCCAGTACTTC
TRBV24-1	TRBJ2-3	.	.	CATSGVADISTDTQYF	TGTGCCACCAGCGGAGTAGCGGATATTAGCACAGATACGCAGTATTTT
TRBV10-1	TRBJ1-1	.	.	CASSAVGLVTEAFF	TGCGCCAGCAGCGCCGTTGGGCTGGTCACTGAAGCTTTCTTT
TRBV6-5	TRBJ2-7	.	TRBD1	CASAGTDLSSYEQYF	TGTGCCAGCGCCGGGACAGACCTGAGCTCCTACGAGCAGTACTTC
TRBV12-3/TRBV12-4	TRBJ1-2	.	.	CASSLSGSDYTF	TGTGCCAGCAGTTTATCTGGCTCCGACTACACCTTC
TRBV6-5	TRBJ2-1	.	TRBD2	CASSYGLAGYNEQFF	TGTGCCAGCAGCTACGGACTAGCGGGGTACAATGAGCAGTTCTTC
TRBV6-1	TRBJ1-2	.	.	CASSEVPGSLYGYTF	TGTGCCAGCAGTGAAGTACCGGGAAGTCTATATGGCTACACCTTC
TRBV19	TRBJ1-5	few	.	CASSKDWNQPQHF	TGTGCCAGTAGTAAGGACTGGAATCAGCCCCAGCATTTT
TRBV6-2/TRBV6-3	TRBJ2-2	.	TRBD1	CASSSGQGWAGELFF	TGTGCCAGCAGTTCCGGACAGGGCTGGGCCGGGGAGCTGTTTTTT
TRBV6-5	TRBJ2-7	.	.	CASSRPGSYEQYF	TGTGCCAGCAGTCGCCCAGGGTCCTACGAGCAGTACTTC
TRBV6-2/TRBV6-3	TRBJ1-2	.	TRBD1	CASSSVGQVGGYTF	TGTGCCAGCAGTTCCGTGGGACAGGTTGGCGGCTACACCTTC
TRBV12-3/TRBV12-4	TRBJ2-5	.	.	CASSRQIQETQYF	TGTGCCAGCAGTCGACAGATCCAAGAGACCCAGTACTTC
TRBV14	TRBJ2-5	.	.	CASSHLSNRIYQETQYF	TGTGCCAGCAGCCATCTTAGTAACAGGATATACCAAGAGACCCAGTACTTC
TRBV5-1	TRBJ1-2	.	.	CASTLEAPYGYTF	TGCGCCAGCACTTTGGAGGCGCCCTATGGCTACACCTTC
TRBV4-1	TRBJ2-2	.	TRBD2	CASSPLAGGLNTGELFF	TGCGCCAGCAGCCCCCTAGCGGGGGGATTAAACACCGGGGAGCTGTTTTTT
TRBV18	TRBJ1-5	.	.	CASSRRTDGNQPQHF	TGTGCCAGCTCCCGGAGGACAGATGGCAATCAGCCCCAGCATTTT